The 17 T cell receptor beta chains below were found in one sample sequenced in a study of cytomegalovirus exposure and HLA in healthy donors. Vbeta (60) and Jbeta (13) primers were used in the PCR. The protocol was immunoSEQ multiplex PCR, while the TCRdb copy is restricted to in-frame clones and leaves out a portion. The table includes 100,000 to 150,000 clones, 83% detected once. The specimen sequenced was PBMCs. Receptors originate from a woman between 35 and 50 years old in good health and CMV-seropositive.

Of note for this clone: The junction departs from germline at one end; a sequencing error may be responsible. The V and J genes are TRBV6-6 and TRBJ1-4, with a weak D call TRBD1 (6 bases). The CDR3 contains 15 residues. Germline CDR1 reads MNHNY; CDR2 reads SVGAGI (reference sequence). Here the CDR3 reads CASSYRGGTSEKLFF. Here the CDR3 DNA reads TGTGCCAGCAGTTATAGGGGGGGGACTAGTGAAAAACTGTTTTTT.

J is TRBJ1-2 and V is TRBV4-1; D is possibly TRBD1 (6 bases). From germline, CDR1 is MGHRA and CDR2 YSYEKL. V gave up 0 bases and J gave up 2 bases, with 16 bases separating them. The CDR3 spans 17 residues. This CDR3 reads CASSQDFPQGKNYGYTF. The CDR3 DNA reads TGCGCCAGCAGCCAAGACTTCCCACAGGGAAAAAACTATGGCTACACCTTC.

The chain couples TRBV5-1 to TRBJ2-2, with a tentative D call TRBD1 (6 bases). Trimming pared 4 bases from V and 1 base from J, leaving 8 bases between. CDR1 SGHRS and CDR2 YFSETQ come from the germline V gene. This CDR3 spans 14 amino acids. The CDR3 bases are TGCGCCAGCAGCCCAGGGGAGAACACCGGGGAGCTGTTTTTT. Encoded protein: CASSPGENTGELFF.

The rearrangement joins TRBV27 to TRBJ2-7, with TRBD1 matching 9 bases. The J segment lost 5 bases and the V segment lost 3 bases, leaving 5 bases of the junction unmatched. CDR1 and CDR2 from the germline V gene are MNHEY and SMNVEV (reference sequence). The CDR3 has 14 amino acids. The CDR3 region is CASSFGTGWNEQYF. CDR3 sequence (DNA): TGTGCCAGCAGTTTTGGGACAGGGTGGAACGAGCAGTACTTC.

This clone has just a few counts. CDR3 amino acids: CASSLGTSTDTQYF. DNA for the CDR3: TGCGCCAGCAGCTTGGGGACTAGCACAGATACGCAGTATTTT. This rearrangement joins TRBV5-1 to TRBJ2-3; D is perhaps TRBD2 (5 bases). V lost 0 bases, J lost 0 bases, and 5 bases lay in between. Germline assignment: CDR1 SGHRS and CDR2 YFSETQ. This CDR3 region has 14 residues.

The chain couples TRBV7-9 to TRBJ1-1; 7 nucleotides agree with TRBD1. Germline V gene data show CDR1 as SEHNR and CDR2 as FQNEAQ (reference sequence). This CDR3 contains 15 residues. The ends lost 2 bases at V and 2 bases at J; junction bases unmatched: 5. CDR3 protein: CASSLLAGGNTEAFF. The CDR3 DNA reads TGTGCCAGCAGCTTATTAGCAGGGGGTAACACTGAAGCTTTCTTT.

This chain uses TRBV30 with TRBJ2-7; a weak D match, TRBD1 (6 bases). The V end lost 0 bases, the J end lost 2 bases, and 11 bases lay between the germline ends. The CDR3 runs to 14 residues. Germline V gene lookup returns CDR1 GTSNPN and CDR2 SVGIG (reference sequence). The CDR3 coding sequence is TGTGCCTGGAGTGTACCAGGGGTACCCTACGAGCAGTACTTC. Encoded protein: CAWSVPGVPYEQYF.

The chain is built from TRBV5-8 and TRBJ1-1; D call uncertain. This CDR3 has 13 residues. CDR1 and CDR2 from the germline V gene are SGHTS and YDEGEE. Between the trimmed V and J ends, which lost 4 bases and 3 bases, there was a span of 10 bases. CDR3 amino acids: CASSPEGDTEAFF. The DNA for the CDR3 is TGTGCCAGCAGCCCTGAGGGTGACACTGAAGCTTTCTTT.

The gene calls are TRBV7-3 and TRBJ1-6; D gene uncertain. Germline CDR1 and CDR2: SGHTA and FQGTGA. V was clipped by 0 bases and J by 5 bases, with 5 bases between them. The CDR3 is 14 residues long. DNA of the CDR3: TGTGCCAGCAGCTTAACCCCCGATAATTCACCCCTCCACTTT. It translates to CASSLTPDNSPLHF.

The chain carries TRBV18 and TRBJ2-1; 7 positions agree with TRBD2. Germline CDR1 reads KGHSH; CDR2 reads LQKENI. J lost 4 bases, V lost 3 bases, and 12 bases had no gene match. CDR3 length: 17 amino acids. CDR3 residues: CASSPSEGGPRYNEQFF. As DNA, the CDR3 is TGTGCCAGCTCACCTTCTGAGGGAGGGCCAAGATACAATGAGCAGTTCTTC.

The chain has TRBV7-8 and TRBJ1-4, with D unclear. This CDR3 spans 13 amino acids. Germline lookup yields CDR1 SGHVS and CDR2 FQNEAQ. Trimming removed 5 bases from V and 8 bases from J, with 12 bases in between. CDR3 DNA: TGTGCCAGCAGCCGTTCTCCGGTCGAAAAACTGTTTTTT. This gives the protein CASSRSPVEKLFF.

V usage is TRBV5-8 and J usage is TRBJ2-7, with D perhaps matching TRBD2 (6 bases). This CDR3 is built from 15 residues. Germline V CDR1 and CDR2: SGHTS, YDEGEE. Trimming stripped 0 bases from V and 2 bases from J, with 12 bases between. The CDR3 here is CASSLEGGDTYEQYF. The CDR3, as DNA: TGTGCCAGCAGCTTGGAGGGAGGTGACACCTACGAGCAGTACTTC.

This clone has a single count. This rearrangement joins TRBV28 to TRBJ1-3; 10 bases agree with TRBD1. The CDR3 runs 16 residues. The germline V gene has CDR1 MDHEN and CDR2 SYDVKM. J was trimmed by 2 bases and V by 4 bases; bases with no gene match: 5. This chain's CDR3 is CASSYTGTGAGNTIYF. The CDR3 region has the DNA TGTGCCAGCAGTTATACCGGGACAGGGGCTGGAAACACCATATATTTT.

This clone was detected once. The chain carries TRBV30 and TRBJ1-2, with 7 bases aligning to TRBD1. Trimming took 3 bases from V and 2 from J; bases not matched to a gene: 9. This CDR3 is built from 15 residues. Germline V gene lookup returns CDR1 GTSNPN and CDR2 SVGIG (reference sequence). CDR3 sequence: CAWRRPLGQNYGYTF. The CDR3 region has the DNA TGTGCCTGGAGACGACCCCTGGGACAGAACTATGGCTACACCTTC.

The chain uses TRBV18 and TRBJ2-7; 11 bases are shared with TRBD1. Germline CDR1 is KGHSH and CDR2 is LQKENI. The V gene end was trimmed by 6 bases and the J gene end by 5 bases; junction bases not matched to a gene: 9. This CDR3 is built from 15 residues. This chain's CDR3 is CASSRDRGDVNEQYF. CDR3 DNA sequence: TGTGCCAGCTCGCGGGACAGGGGGGACGTGAACGAGCAGTACTTC.

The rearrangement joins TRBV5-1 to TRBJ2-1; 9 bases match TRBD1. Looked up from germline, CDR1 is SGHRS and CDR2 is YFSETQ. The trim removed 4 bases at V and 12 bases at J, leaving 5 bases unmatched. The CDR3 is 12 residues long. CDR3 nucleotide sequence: TGCGCCAGCAGCATTGGACAGGGGTGGCAGTTCTTC. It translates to CASSIGQGWQFF.

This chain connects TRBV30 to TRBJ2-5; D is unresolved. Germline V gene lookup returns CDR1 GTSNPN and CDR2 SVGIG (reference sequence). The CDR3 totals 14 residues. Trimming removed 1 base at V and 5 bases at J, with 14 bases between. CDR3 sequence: CAWSDGGASETQYF. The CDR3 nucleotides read TGTGCCTGGAGTGATGGCGGAGCATCGGAGACCCAGTACTTC. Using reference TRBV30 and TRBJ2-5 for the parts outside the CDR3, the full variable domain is SQTIHQWPATLVQPVGSPLSLECTVEGTSNPNLYWYRQAAGRGLQLLFYSVGIGQISSEVPQNLSASRPQDRQFILSSKKLLLSDSGFYLCAWSDGGASETQYFGPGTRLLVL.